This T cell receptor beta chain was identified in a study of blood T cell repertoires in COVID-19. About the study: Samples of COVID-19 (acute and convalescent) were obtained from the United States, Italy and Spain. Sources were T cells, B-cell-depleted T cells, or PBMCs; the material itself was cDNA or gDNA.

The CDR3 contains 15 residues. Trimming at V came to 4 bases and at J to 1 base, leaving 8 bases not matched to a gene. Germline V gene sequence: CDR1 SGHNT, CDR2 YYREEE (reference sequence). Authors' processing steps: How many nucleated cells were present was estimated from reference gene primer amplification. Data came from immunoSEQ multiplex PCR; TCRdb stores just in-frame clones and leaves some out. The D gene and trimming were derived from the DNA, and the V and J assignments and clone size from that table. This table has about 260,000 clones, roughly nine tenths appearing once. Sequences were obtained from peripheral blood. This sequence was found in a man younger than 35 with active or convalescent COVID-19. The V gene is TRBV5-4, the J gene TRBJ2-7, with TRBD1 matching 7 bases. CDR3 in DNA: TGTGCCAGCAGCGCGGACCGGGACAGATCCTACGAGCAGTACTTC. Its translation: CASSADRDRSYEQYF.